The entry below describes one T cell receptor beta chain. This entry comes from a study of cytomegalovirus exposure and HLA in healthy donors. The PCR had 60 Vbeta and 13 Jbeta primers. Assay: immunoSEQ multiplex PCR; the TCRdb copy retains only in-frame clones and omits some. This table holds some 120,000 clones, 70% found once. CDR3 length equals 14 residues. V was clipped by 3 bases and J by 2 bases, with 10 bases between them. Per the germline V gene, CDR1 is MNHEY and CDR2 is SMNVEV (reference sequence). This sequence was found in a man younger than 45 in good health and CMV-seropositive. What was sequenced was PBMCs. The chain combines TRBV27 with TRBJ1-2; tentatively, D is TRBD1 (5 bases). CDR3: CASSFRAKNYGYTF. Written as DNA, the CDR3 is TGTGCCAGCAGTTTCAGGGCGAAGAACTATGGCTACACCTTC.